Following are 8 T cell receptor beta chains from one sample sequenced in a study of cytomegalovirus exposure and HLA in healthy donors. PCR was performed using 60 Vbeta and 13 Jbeta primers. The method was immunoSEQ multiplex PCR; TCRdb's version includes in-frame clones alone and lacks a portion of them. The sample yields under 200,000 clones, approximately 84% seen once. The sequenced material came from PBMCs. The origin of the receptors is a man aged 50 to 60 in good health and CMV-seropositive.

The rearrangement joins TRBV4-2 to TRBJ2-2; D call uncertain. CDR1 LGHNA and CDR2 YNFKEQ come from the germline V gene. The CDR3 has 15 amino acids. The V gene lost 0 bases and the J gene lost 5 bases, with 10 bases spanning the gap. Written as DNA, the CDR3 is TGTGCCAGCAGCCAAGAGGTATTGCGGACCGGGGAGCTGTTTTTT. Amino acids: CASSQEVLRTGELFF.

This sequence joins TRBV6-6 and TRBJ1-1; the D is unclear. The CDR3 runs 11 residues. V lost 8 bases, J lost 4 bases, and 8 bases lay in between. CDR1 and CDR2 from the germline V gene are MNHNY and SVGAGI (reference sequence). The CDR3 DNA follows: TGTGCCAGCCGTTTATTCACTGAAGCTTTCTTT. Protein: CASRLFTEAFF.

The V call is TRBV29-1, the J call TRBJ1-1; D might be TRBD1 (5 bases). The CDR3 is made up of 12 amino acids. The germline V and J ends were trimmed by 5 bases and 3 bases, with 10 bases remaining between them. CDR1 and CDR2 from the germline V gene are SQVTM and ANQGSEA. The CDR3 DNA reads as TGCAGCGTTTCACAGGCGGACACTGAAGCTTTCTTT. It is translated as CSVSQADTEAFF.

This clone was observed a handful of times. The sample has other DNA sequences that encode this CDR3 too. V and J are TRBV25-1 and TRBJ1-1; perhaps TRBD1 as D (5 bases). Germline V CDR1 and CDR2: MGHDK, SYGVNS. This CDR3 is built from 12 residues. V lost 2 bases and J 10 bases, leaving 11 bases between the germline ends. CDR3 sequence (DNA): TGTGCCAGCAGTGAAATTAGGGGAGGAGCTTTCTTT. Amino acid sequence: CASSEIRGGAFF.

J is TRBJ2-7 and V is TRBV6-5, with TRBD2 identical over 7 bases. Trimming removed 2 bases from V and 6 bases from J; junction bases left unmatched: 4. The germline CDR1 and CDR2 sequences are MNHEY and SVGAGI. The CDR3 sequence is 13 residues long. The CDR3 sequence is CASSYPGTTEQYF. The DNA of the CDR3 is TGTGCCAGCAGTTACCCCGGGACTACCGAGCAGTACTTC.

This clone was recorded only once. CDR3 DNA: TGTGCCACCGAGGGACAGGGGGTTTCAGATACGCAGTATTTT. Encoded protein: CATEGQGVSDTQYF. V and J are TRBV28 and TRBJ2-3; TRBD1 agrees at 11 bases. The CDR3 runs 14 residues. V shed 10 bases, J shed 4 bases, and the junction held 7 bases outside the gene matches. Germline V gene lookup returns CDR1 MDHEN and CDR2 SYDVKM.

The chain employs TRBV30 and TRBJ2-3; D remains unclear. The germline CDR1 and CDR2 sequences are GTSNPN and SVGIG (reference sequence). Between the trimmed V and J ends, which lost 5 bases and 4 bases, there was a span of 16 bases. This CDR3 is 14 amino acids long. The CDR3 DNA follows: TGTGCCTGGGGTGGGCCTAGTTCATCAGATACGCAGTATTTT. Protein product: CAWGGPSSSDTQYF. Based on the CDR3 plus reference TRBV30 and TRBJ2-3, the full variable domain is SQTIHQWPATLVQPVGSPLSLECTVEGTSNPNLYWYRQAAGRGLQLLFYSVGIGQISSEVPQNLSASRPQDRQFILSSKKLLLSDSGFYLCAWGGPSSSDTQYFGPGTRLTVL.

The V gene is TRBV29-1, the J gene TRBJ1-2; 7 bases line up with TRBD1. Unmatched junction bases numbered 3, after V lost 6 bases and J lost 2 bases. Germline CDR1 SQVTM, CDR2 ANQGSEA. The CDR3 consists of 12 residues. This chain's CDR3 is CSVSTGNYGYTF. The DNA for the CDR3 is TGCAGCGTGTCGACAGGGAACTATGGCTACACCTTC.